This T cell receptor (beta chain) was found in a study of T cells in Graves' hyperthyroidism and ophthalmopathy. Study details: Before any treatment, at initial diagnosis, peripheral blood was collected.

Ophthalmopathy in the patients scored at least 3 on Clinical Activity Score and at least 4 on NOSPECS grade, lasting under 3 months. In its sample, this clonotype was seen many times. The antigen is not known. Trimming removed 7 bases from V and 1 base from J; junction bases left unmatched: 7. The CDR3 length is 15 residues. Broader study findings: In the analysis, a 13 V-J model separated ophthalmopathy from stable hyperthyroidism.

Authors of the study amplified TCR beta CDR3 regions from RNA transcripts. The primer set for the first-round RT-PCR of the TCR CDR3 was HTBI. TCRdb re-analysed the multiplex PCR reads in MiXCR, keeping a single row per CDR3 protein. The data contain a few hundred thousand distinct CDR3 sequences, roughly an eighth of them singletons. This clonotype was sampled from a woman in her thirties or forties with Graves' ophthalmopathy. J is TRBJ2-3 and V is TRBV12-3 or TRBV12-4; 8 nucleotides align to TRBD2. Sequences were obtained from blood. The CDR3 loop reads CASMASGLRTDTQYF. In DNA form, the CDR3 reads TGTGCCAGCATGGCTAGCGGGTTACGCACAGATACGCAGTATTTT.